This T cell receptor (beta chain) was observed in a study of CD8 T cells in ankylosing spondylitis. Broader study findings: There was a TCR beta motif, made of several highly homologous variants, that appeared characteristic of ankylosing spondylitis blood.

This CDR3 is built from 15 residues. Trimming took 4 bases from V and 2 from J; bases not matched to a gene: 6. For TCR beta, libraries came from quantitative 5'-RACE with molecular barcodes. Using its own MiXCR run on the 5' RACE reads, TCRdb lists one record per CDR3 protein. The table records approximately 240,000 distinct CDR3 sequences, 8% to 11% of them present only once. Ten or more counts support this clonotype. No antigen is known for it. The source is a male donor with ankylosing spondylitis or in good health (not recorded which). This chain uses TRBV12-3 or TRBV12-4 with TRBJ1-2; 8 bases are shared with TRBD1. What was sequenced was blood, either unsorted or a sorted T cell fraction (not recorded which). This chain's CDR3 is CASSSYRGGNYGYTF. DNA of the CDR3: TGTGCCAGCAGTTCTTACAGGGGGGGCAACTATGGCTACACCTTC.